Below are 30 T cell receptor beta chains sequenced from a single sample in a study of T-cell memory formation after mild COVID-19. TCRdb reprocessed the 5' RACE reads with MiXCR, giving one entry per CDR3 protein. The sample holds 140,000 to 150,000 distinct CDR3 sequences, 15% to 20% seen once. The specimen was PBMCs or a T cell subset sorted from them (not recorded which). The receptor set was obtained from an adult woman who had mild COVID-19 (a few samples of this study predate the infection). Cell type and time point are not known.

V and J are TRBV7-9 and TRBJ2-1, with D perhaps assigned TRBD1 or TRBD2 (7 bases each). Looked up from germline, CDR1 is SEHNR and CDR2 is FQNEAQ (reference sequence). The germline V and J ends were trimmed by 5 bases and 5 bases, with 16 bases remaining between them. This CDR3 comprises 15 residues. This chain's CDR3 is CASSPRQGGNNEQFF. In DNA form, the CDR3 reads TGTGCCAGCAGCCCCCGACAGGGAGGGAACAATGAGCAGTTCTTC.

Ten or more counts support this clonotype. The chain combines TRBV5-5 with TRBJ2-1; D gene unclear. The V and J ends lost 3 bases and 9 bases respectively, with 13 bases between them. Germline-derived CDR1 and CDR2 are SGHKS and YYEKEE (reference sequence). There are 13 residues in the CDR3. The CDR3 reads CASSSTRYGEQFF. In DNA, the CDR3 is TGTGCCAGCAGCTCAACACGTTATGGTGAGCAGTTCTTC.

Note on this clonotype: The germline gene is not matched at one end of the junction; a read error may be the cause. This chain links TRBV29-1 with TRBJ2-2; TRBD1 might be the D (6 bases). This CDR3 spans 14 amino acids. CDR1 SQVTM and CDR2 ANQGSEA come from the germline V gene. The CDR3 DNA sequence: TGCGGCGTCGAGGGACAAGCGAACACCGGGGAGCTGTTTTTT. It yields the protein CGVEGQANTGELFF.

This chain joins TRBV30 and TRBJ1-6, with D unclear. Between the trimmed V and J ends, which lost 0 bases and 7 bases, there was a span of 10 bases. The V gene's germline CDR1 is GTSNPN and CDR2 SVGIG (reference sequence). This CDR3 spans 14 amino acids. The CDR3 sequence: CAWSVGSRNSPLHF. CDR3 DNA sequence: TGTGCCTGGAGTGTGGGCAGCCGGAATTCACCCCTCCACTTT.

This clonotype turned up a few times. This chain joins TRBV5-5 and TRBJ2-5; D possibly corresponds to TRBD2 (6 bases). Germline CDR1 and CDR2: SGHKS and YYEKEE (reference sequence). V was pared by 4 bases and J by 1 base, with 11 bases between. This CDR3 contains 14 residues. In nucleotides, the CDR3 is TGTGCCAGCAGCAACCCGGGACTCCAAGAGACCCAGTACTTC. Translating it yields CASSNPGLQETQYF.

This clonotype was counted only a few times. The chain couples TRBV12-3 or TRBV12-4 to TRBJ1-1; 7 nucleotides agree with TRBD1. This CDR3 comprises 14 residues. Unmatched junction bases numbered 4, after V lost 6 bases and J lost 0 bases. The CDR3 is CASSPGQLNTEAFF. CDR3 coding DNA: TGTGCCAGCAGCCCGGGACAGTTGAACACTGAAGCTTTCTTT.

The chain recombines TRBV7-2 with TRBJ1-1; D remains unclear. The CDR3 consists of 16 residues. Trimming pared 2 bases from V and 1 base from J, leaving 14 bases between. Germline V lookup: CDR1 SGHTA, CDR2 FQGNSA. CDR3 nucleotides: TGTGCCAGCAGCTTAAATCTGGTCGATCCGAACACTGAAGCTTTCTTT. Amino acid sequence: CASSLNLVDPNTEAFF.

The CDR3 DNA follows: TGTGCCAGCTCACAGCAGGGGGCACAAGAAGCTTTCTTT. This translates into CASSQQGAQEAFF. V is TRBV18 and J is TRBJ1-1, with 8 bases matching TRBD1. The CDR3 has 13 amino acids. J was trimmed by 8 bases and V by 4 bases; bases with no gene match: 6. The V gene's germline CDR1 is KGHSH and CDR2 LQKENI.

The gene calls are TRBV5-1 and TRBJ1-1, with TRBD1 as a possible D gene (6 bases). V dropped 5 bases and J dropped 11 bases, with 16 bases sitting between them. Looked up from germline, CDR1 is SGHRS and CDR2 is YFSETQ. The CDR3 contains 12 residues. The CDR3 DNA reads as TGCGCCAGCAGGCAGGACAGTTCGATGGCTTTCTTT. Protein: CASRQDSSMAFF.

This clonotype came up many times. The chain links TRBV7-6 to TRBJ2-7; 7 nucleotides agree with TRBD2. The germline V gene has CDR1 SGHVS and CDR2 FNYEAQ. CDR3 length equals 16 residues. The V gene end was trimmed by 5 bases and the J gene end by 6 bases; junction bases not matched to a gene: 16. The CDR3 DNA follows: TGTGCCAGCAGCCTCATGAAGGGACTATCGGGTGGCGAGCAGTACTTC. Translating gives CASSLMKGLSGGEQYF.

This clonotype was seen many times. The J gene is TRBJ1-1, the V gene TRBV6-5; D perhaps matches TRBD1 (6 bases). Trimming shortened V by 5 bases and J by 5 bases, and 15 bases separated the two germline ends. Germline-derived CDR1 and CDR2 are MNHEY and SVGAGI. The CDR3 totals 14 residues. CDR3 protein: CASSAGQFQTEAFF. The CDR3 bases are TGTGCCAGCAGTGCTGGACAGTTTCAAACTGAAGCTTTCTTT.

Note on this clonotype: The junction and the germline gene differ at one end; a read error may be behind it. V gene TRBV20-1 combines with J gene TRBJ1-2; TRBD1 is a possible D gene (6 bases). Germline values: CDR1 DFQATT, CDR2 SNEGSKA (reference sequence). This CDR3 has 12 amino acids. The CDR3 DNA is TGCAGTGCTCGTGCGGCACAGGGCCTCCGGTGGTTC. As protein: CSARAAQGLRWF.

J is TRBJ1-4 and V is TRBV5-1, with D uncertain. The CDR3 loop spans 15 amino acids. The germline V and J ends were trimmed by 4 bases and 7 bases, with 17 bases remaining between them. Germline V lookup: CDR1 SGHRS, CDR2 YFSETQ. CDR3 DNA: TGCGCCAGCAGCCCCCGCGGGGTGCGGGGTGAAAAACTGTTTTTT. This gives the protein CASSPRGVRGEKLFF.

This clonotype was seen more than once but under ten times. This rearrangement joins TRBV5-1 to TRBJ2-5; 8 bases are a match to TRBD1. This CDR3 is built from 16 residues. Germline V lookup: CDR1 SGHRS, CDR2 YFSETQ. J was trimmed by 4 bases and V by 0 bases; bases with no gene match: 8. The CDR3 region is CASSLGGQGSRETQYF. CDR3 nucleotide sequence: TGCGCCAGCAGCTTGGGTGGACAGGGTTCCCGAGAGACCCAGTACTTC.

This clonotype occurred a few times. This chain uses TRBV5-4 with TRBJ2-3; TRBD2 matches 7 bases. Per germline, CDR1 SGHNT and CDR2 YYREEE (reference sequence). The CDR3 is made up of 17 amino acids. V was clipped by 7 bases and J by 8 bases; unmatched bases: 22. CDR3 loop: CASGLSGASGPSSTQYF. CDR3 in DNA: TGTGCCAGCGGGCTTTCCGGGGCTAGCGGCCCCAGCAGTACGCAGTATTTT.

The chain combines TRBV4-1 with TRBJ2-7, with 12 bases identical to TRBD1. The V segment lost 2 bases and the J segment 8 bases; nucleotides outside the gene matches: 7. Per the germline V gene, CDR1 is MGHRA and CDR2 is YSYEKL. This CDR3 spans 15 amino acids. The CDR3 nucleotides are TGCGCCAGCAGCCAACCAGGGACAGGGGGCAGGCAGCAGTACTTC. The encoded protein is CASSQPGTGGRQQYF.

This sequence joins TRBV20-1 and TRBJ1-6; tentative D call: TRBD1 (5 bases). CDR3 length equals 14 residues. Germline loops: CDR1 DFQATT, CDR2 SNEGSKA (reference sequence). V lost 0 bases and J 7 bases, leaving 10 bases between the germline ends. The CDR3 DNA sequence: TGCAGTGCTAGAGATGTCGGGGGAAATTCACCCCTCCACTTT. Translation: CSARDVGGNSPLHF.

This clonotype was found a few times. J is TRBJ2-6 and V is TRBV5-1; a possible D gene is TRBD1 (5 bases). V was shortened by 7 bases and J by 4 bases, with 18 bases between the two germline ends. The CDR3 runs to 16 residues. Germline CDR1 reads SGHRS; CDR2 reads YFSETQ. CDR3 protein: CASEFTPGSGANVLTF. The CDR3 nucleotides read TGCGCCAGCGAGTTCACCCCAGGGTCAGGGGCCAACGTCCTGACTTTC.

This clonotype was seen a few times. This chain uses TRBV5-1 with TRBJ2-5; 7 bases line up with TRBD1. Germline assignment: CDR1 SGHRS and CDR2 YFSETQ. The CDR3 spans 17 residues. The ends lost 0 bases at V and 2 bases at J; junction bases unmatched: 10. CDR3 loop: CASSLGPPGQPQETQYF. Here the CDR3 DNA reads TGCGCCAGCAGCTTGGGACCCCCGGGACAGCCTCAAGAGACCCAGTACTTC. Variable domain in full (rest from reference TRBV5-1 and TRBJ2-5): KAGVTQTPRYLIKTRGQQVTLSCSPISGHRSVSWYQQTPGQGLQFLFEYFSETQRNKGNFPGRFSGRQFSNSRSEMNVSTLELGDSALYLCASSLGPPGQPQETQYFGPGTRLLVL.

The chain joins TRBV5-5 to TRBJ1-2, with TRBD1 matching 8 bases. With 4 bases clipped from V and 3 bases from J, the junction kept 8 bases outside the gene matches. The CDR3 length is 15 residues. Germline values: CDR1 SGHKS, CDR2 YYEKEE (reference sequence). The CDR3 region has the DNA TGTGCCAGCAGCATCATACCGGGACAGGACTATGGCTACACCTTC. Translated, it gives CASSIIPGQDYGYTF.

There are a few counts of this clonotype. The gene calls are TRBV20-1 and TRBJ2-3; tentative D call: TRBD2 (6 bases). Trimming removed 0 bases from V and 9 bases from J, with 16 bases in between. The CDR3 loop spans 14 amino acids. Per the germline V gene, CDR1 is DFQATT and CDR2 is SNEGSKA (reference sequence). The CDR3 spells CSAREELAMGTQYF. In DNA form, the CDR3 reads TGCAGTGCTAGAGAAGAACTAGCAATGGGAACGCAGTATTTT.

This clonotype was recorded at least ten times. As DNA, the CDR3 is TGTGCCAGCAGCTTATTAGCGGGAGCGAACTACAATGAGCAGTTCTTC. It translates to CASSLLAGANYNEQFF. The V gene is TRBV7-9, the J gene TRBJ2-1; the match to TRBD2 covers 9 bases. Trimming removed 2 bases from V and 3 bases from J; junction bases left unmatched: 5. Germline V gives CDR1 SEHNR, CDR2 FQNEAQ (reference sequence). This CDR3 comprises 16 residues.

A few counts support this clonotype. The chain combines TRBV5-1 with TRBJ2-1, with 10 positions matching TRBD2. With V trimmed by 3 bases and J by 6 bases, 6 bases remained unmatched. CDR1 SGHRS and CDR2 YFSETQ come from the germline V gene. The CDR3 extends over 15 amino acids. The CDR3 is CASSSISGGANEQFF. The CDR3 DNA is TGCGCCAGCAGCTCGATAAGCGGGGGGGCCAATGAGCAGTTCTTC.

This rearrangement joins TRBV5-1 to TRBJ2-5, with TRBD2 matching over 7 bases. Germline CDR1 SGHRS, CDR2 YFSETQ. The V segment lost 1 base and the J segment 5 bases; nucleotides outside the gene matches: 8. The CDR3 length is 15 residues. The DNA for the CDR3 is TGCGCCAGCAGCTTGCTGACTAGCAGGCGGGAGACCCAGTACTTC. This translates into CASSLLTSRRETQYF.

This clonotype has more than one count but fewer than ten. The chain uses TRBV12-3 or TRBV12-4 and TRBJ2-7, with 11 bases matching TRBD1. The ends lost 8 bases at V and 0 bases at J; junction bases unmatched: 9. There are 16 residues in the CDR3. The CDR3 nucleotides are TGTGCCAGCCGAACTACCGGGACAGGGGGCTCCTACGAGCAGTACTTC. Amino acid sequence: CASRTTGTGGSYEQYF.

This clonotype was seen a few times. The chain carries TRBV7-9 and TRBJ1-2; tentative D call: TRBD1 (5 bases). This CDR3 region has 13 residues. V was trimmed by 0 bases and J by 9 bases, leaving 11 bases between them. CDR1 is SEHNR and CDR2 is FQNEAQ in the germline V gene (reference sequence). CDR3 sequence (DNA): TGTGCCAGCAGCTTAGCGGGGCGCACTAGCTACACCTTC. It codes for CASSLAGRTSYTF.

The rearrangement uses TRBV7-9 and TRBJ1-5; D gene uncertain. The CDR3 is 11 residues long. Trimming left V 6 bases short and J 8 bases short, with 8 bases between. Germline CDR1 is SEHNR and CDR2 is FQNEAQ (reference sequence). The chain's CDR3 is CASSNSEPQHF. The CDR3 nucleotides are TGTGCCAGCAGTAATTCTGAGCCCCAGCATTTT.

This chain connects TRBV7-9 to TRBJ1-2, with D uncertain. The CDR3 extends over 11 amino acids. The V end was cut by 10 bases, the J end by 3 bases, with 9 bases between. Germline V gene sequence: CDR1 SEHNR, CDR2 FQNEAQ (reference sequence). The CDR3 DNA reads TGTGCCACCCAGCGGGACTATGGCTACACCTTC. Translating it yields CATQRDYGYTF.

V gene TRBV4-2 combines with J gene TRBJ2-7; possibly TRBD2 for D (5 bases). V dropped 1 base and J dropped 2 bases, with 15 bases sitting between them. Germline values: CDR1 LGHNA, CDR2 YNFKEQ. CDR3 size: 16 residues. The CDR3 spells CASSQGAAGRAYEQYF. The CDR3, as DNA: TGTGCCAGCAGCCAAGGAGCAGCTGGGCGGGCCTACGAGCAGTACTTC.

This clonotype was seen ten or more times. This chain joins TRBV7-6 and TRBJ2-2; no clear D gene. V was cut by 1 base and J by 3 bases, with 12 bases left in between. From germline, CDR1 is SGHVS and CDR2 FNYEAQ. There are 16 residues in the CDR3. CDR3 sequence (DNA): TGTGCCAGCAGCTTAGACTCCGCTTGGCACACCGGGGAGCTGTTTTTT. Translating it yields CASSLDSAWHTGELFF.